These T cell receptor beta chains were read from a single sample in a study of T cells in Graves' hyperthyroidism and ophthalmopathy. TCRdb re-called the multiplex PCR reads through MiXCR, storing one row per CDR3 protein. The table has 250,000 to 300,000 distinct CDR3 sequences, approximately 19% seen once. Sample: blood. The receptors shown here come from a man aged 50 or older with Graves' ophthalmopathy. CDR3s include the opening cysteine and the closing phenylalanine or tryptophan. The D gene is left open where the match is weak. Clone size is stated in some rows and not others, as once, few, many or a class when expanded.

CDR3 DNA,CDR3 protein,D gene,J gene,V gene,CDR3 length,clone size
TGCAGTGTGAAGGGAGGGGGTAGCAATCAGCCCCAGCATTTT,CSVKGGGSNQPQHF,.,TRBJ1-5,TRBV20-1,14,many
TGTGCCAGCAGCCCAGGGCAGATAGTGGAAGCTTTCTTT,CASSPGQIVEAFF,.,TRBJ1-1,TRBV3-1,13,many
TGCAGTGCTAGTGAAACATACTCTGGGGCCAACGTCCTGACTTTC,CSASETYSGANVLTF,.,TRBJ2-6,TRBV20-1,15,.
TGTGCCAGCAGTGCCGACAGGGGGGTTCAGCCCCAGCATTTT,CASSADRGVQPQHF,TRBD1,TRBJ1-5,TRBV2,14,.
TGTGCCAGCACGGGCCGGTTAGCGCCCTACGAGCAGTACTTC,CASTGRLAPYEQYF,.,TRBJ2-7,TRBV28,14,many
TGCGCCAGCAGTGAGGGCTCCGGGACAGGGATGGGAGAGACCCAGTACTTC,CASSEGSGTGMGETQYF,TRBD1,TRBJ2-5,TRBV10-1,17,.
TGTGCCAGTAGTATTAACAGGAATGAGCAGTTCTTC,CASSINRNEQFF,.,TRBJ2-1,TRBV19,12,.
TGTGCCAGTAGAGACAGGGGTCAAGAGACCCAGTACTTC,CASRDRGQETQYF,TRBD1,TRBJ2-5,TRBV19,13,.
TGTGCCAGCAGCGTTACCCCCTCCGGGGGCGGGTACGAAGCTTTCTTT,CASSVTPSGGGYEAFF,.,TRBJ1-1,TRBV9,16,few
TGTGCCAGCAGCCGCTTCCGGGACAGTCGCACAGATACGCAGTATTTT,CASSRFRDSRTDTQYF,TRBD1,TRBJ2-3,TRBV28,16,many
TGTGCCAGCAGCCCAAGGGGGCGAAGCAGCGTAGGAGGGACACCTGAAGCTTTCTTT,CASSPRGRSSVGGTPEAFF,TRBD1,TRBJ1-1,TRBV6-1,19,many
TGTGCCAGCAGTTACGGAGCGGGAAGGTCCTACAATGAGCAGTTCTTC,CASSYGAGRSYNEQFF,TRBD2,TRBJ2-1,TRBV6-5,16,.
TGTGCCAGCAGCGGACGACAGGGAACCACTGAAGCTTTCTTT,CASSGRQGTTEAFF,TRBD1,TRBJ1-1,TRBV7-2,14,few
TGTGCCAGCAGCCCAACGGGATCGGGCAGGGGTCGTGGCTACACCTTC,CASSPTGSGRGRGYTF,.,TRBJ1-2,TRBV3-1,16,many
TGTGCCAGCAGCCATGCCGCGGTGGCGCGGGATACGCAGTATTTT,CASSHAAVARDTQYF,.,TRBJ2-3,TRBV12-3/TRBV12-4,15,many
TGTGCCAGCACCATGACAGGGGCAAACAATGAGCAGTTCTTC,CASTMTGANNEQFF,TRBD1,TRBJ2-1,TRBV11-2,14,many
TGTGCCAGCATTACGACCGGGATTTACTCCTACGAGCAGTACTTC,CASITTGIYSYEQYF,.,TRBJ2-7,TRBV6-1,15,few
TGCAGTGCTAGAGAGCGTCGGACTACCTACGAGCAGTACTTC,CSARERRTTYEQYF,.,TRBJ2-7,TRBV20-1,14,.
TGTGCCAGCAGCGTAGCCAGCCGGCTAGCGGGAAACAATGAGCAGTTCTTC,CASSVASRLAGNNEQFF,TRBD2,TRBJ2-1,TRBV5-5,17,.
TGTGCCAGCAGTGTAGGGGACAGGATCCCTTACTCCTATAATTCACCCCTCCACTTT,CASSVGDRIPYSYNSPLHF,TRBD1,TRBJ1-6,TRBV2,19,many
TGTGCCAGCAGCCAAGAGACAGCGTTTAATGAAAAACTGTTTTTT,CASSQETAFNEKLFF,.,TRBJ1-4,TRBV14,15,few
TGTGCCAGCAGGGGAGGGACTAGCCGACACAATGAGCAGTTCTTC,CASRGGTSRHNEQFF,TRBD2,TRBJ2-1,TRBV25-1,15,few
TGCAGTGCTGACTTGGCGGGAGGCGCAGATACGCAGTATTTT,CSADLAGGADTQYF,TRBD2,TRBJ2-3,TRBV20-1,14,many
TGTGCCAGCAGCTTAGTGGACCCCAACCGAGGTGGTGCCCTCCACTTT,CASSLVDPNRGGALHF,.,TRBJ1-6,TRBV7-8,16,many
TGTGCCAGCAGTCTCCGTAGCGGGAGCGGGACCCAGTACTTC,CASSLRSGSGTQYF,TRBD2,TRBJ2-5,TRBV28,14,many
TGCGCCAGCAGCCCCCGGAGGGGCGAGAGTAACGGCTACACCTTC,CASSPRRGESNGYTF,.,TRBJ1-2,TRBV5-1,15,many
TGCAGTGCCCCCCGGACTAGCTCCTACGAGCAGTACTTC,CSAPRTSSYEQYF,TRBD2,TRBJ2-7,TRBV20-1,13,many
TGTGCCAGCAGTTCCCTTTACGGGGGAACCTACGAGCAGTACTTC,CASSSLYGGTYEQYF,.,TRBJ2-7,TRBV2,15,.
TGCAGTGGCGGGACTACTTCCTACGAGCAGTACTTC,CSGGTTSYEQYF,TRBD2,TRBJ2-7,TRBV20-1,12,many
TGTGCCAGCACCTCCCGGACTAGCATCTACGAGCAGTACTTC,CASTSRTSIYEQYF,TRBD2,TRBJ2-7,TRBV28,14,.
TGCAGTGCTAGAGTTCCCGGGACAGCTGGAAACACCATATATTTT,CSARVPGTAGNTIYF,TRBD1,TRBJ1-3,TRBV20-1,15,many
TGTGCCAGCAGCTTAAGCGGGACAGGGGTGTTCAATGAGCAGTTCTTC,CASSLSGTGVFNEQFF,TRBD1,TRBJ2-1,TRBV13,16,many
TGCAGTGCTTCGGGGTCCCTGGATTCACCCCTCCACTTT,CSASGSLDSPLHF,.,TRBJ1-6,TRBV20-1,13,few
TGCGCCAGCAGCTTGGATTTAGCGGTTCAAGAGACCCAGTACTTC,CASSLDLAVQETQYF,.,TRBJ2-5,TRBV5-1,15,.
TGCGCCAGCAGCCCCGTAGCGGGAGCGTTATATGGGGCCAACGTCCTGACTTTC,CASSPVAGALYGANVLTF,TRBD2,TRBJ2-6,TRBV5-1,18,.
TGTGCCACCAGCAGAGATCTAGCGGGAGCGGCAGATACGCAGTATTTT,CATSRDLAGAADTQYF,TRBD2,TRBJ2-3,TRBV15,16,many
TGTGCCAGCAGTTTATGGACAGGGTTCGACTATGGCTACACCTTC,CASSLWTGFDYGYTF,TRBD1,TRBJ1-2,TRBV28,15,many
TGTGCCACCGTGACAGGGGGATACAATGAGCAGTTCTTC,CATVTGGYNEQFF,TRBD1,TRBJ2-1,TRBV15,13,few
TGTGCCAGCAGCCAAGAGTCTAGCGGGAGGGCCTCGGATGAGCAGTTCTTC,CASSQESSGRASDEQFF,TRBD2,TRBJ2-1,TRBV4-2,17,.
TGTGCCAGCAGTTTAGAAGAGGGCAGGGAGACCCAGTACTTC,CASSLEEGRETQYF,.,TRBJ2-5,TRBV12-3/TRBV12-4,14,many
TGTGCCAGCAGGACGACGGGACAGAATAATGAAAAACTGTTTTTT,CASRTTGQNNEKLFF,TRBD1,TRBJ1-4,TRBV2,15,many
TGTGCCAGCAGCGAACGAACCCCACAAGAGACCCAGTACTTC,CASSERTPQETQYF,.,TRBJ2-5,TRBV7-2,14,few
TGCGCCAGCAGCCCTAGCCTAGCGGGAGGGAACACCGGGGAGCTGTTTTTT,CASSPSLAGGNTGELFF,TRBD2,TRBJ2-2,TRBV5-1,17,many
TGTGCCAGCTCACCACCCACCGGCACATCGTGGAATGAGCAGTTCTTC,CASSPPTGTSWNEQFF,.,TRBJ2-1,TRBV18,16,many
TGTGCCAGCAGCTTAGTGCACTATGGCTACACCTTC,CASSLVHYGYTF,.,TRBJ1-2,TRBV11-2,12,.
TGTGCCAGCAGCTTAGGCCCGGGAACCGAAAAACTGTTTTTT,CASSLGPGTEKLFF,.,TRBJ1-4,TRBV7-2,14,many
TGTGCCAGCAGCCCACCGCGACTAGCGGGAACGAACAATGAGCAGTTCTTC,CASSPPRLAGTNNEQFF,TRBD2,TRBJ2-1,TRBV7-2,17,many
TGTGCCAGCAAGAGCAGGGGGGGAAACAATGAGCAGTTCTTC,CASKSRGGNNEQFF,.,TRBJ2-1,TRBV2,14,many
TGTGCCAGCAGCTACTCGCCCAGGGGGCAGACTGAAGCTTCCTTT,CASSYSPRGQTEASF,TRBD1,TRBJ1-1,TRBV5-6,15,.
TGTGCCAGCAGCTTACCAGGGATCGATTCACCCCTCCACTTT,CASSLPGIDSPLHF,.,TRBJ1-6,TRBV11-2,14,many
TGTGCCAGCAGTGACCGGACGGGACCAAATTCACCCCTCCACTTT,CASSDRTGPNSPLHF,.,TRBJ1-6,TRBV25-1,15,once
TGTGCCAGCCACGAGACCGGAAACACCATATATTTT,CASHETGNTIYF,.,TRBJ1-3,TRBV28,12,.